This TCR beta chain was recorded in a study of T cell repertoires in cytomegalovirus infection. Study information: Public TCR beta signature analysis indicated the presence of both CMV infection and matching HLA type.

Germline V gives CDR1 MNHNY, CDR2 SVGAGI (reference sequence). The V gene lost 4 bases and the J gene lost 8 bases, with 18 bases spanning the gap. This CDR3 contains 15 residues. To note about this clonotype: The antigen remains undetermined.

From the reads, TCRdb called clonotypes with MiXCR, one entry per CDR3 protein. The data contain about 830,000 distinct CDR3 sequences, about 31% of them singletons. The sequencing here drew on cultured CD8+ T cells from PBMCs, taken from culture after CMV antigen stimulation. The clonotype comes from a human donor in good health (CMV status not recorded). Some clones in this sample may be carry-over from other donors' samples. This sequence joins TRBV6-6 and TRBJ1-3; D is possibly TRBD1 (6 bases). The DNA of the CDR3 is TGTGCCAGCAGTTCCCACAGGGATCCGGGAGACACCATATATTTT. It is translated as CASSSHRDPGDTIYF.